Sequencing of this TCR beta chain was carried out in a study of T cell responses to AZD1222 COVID-19 vaccine. General study results and limits: Close to half of all spike-specific TCRs reportedly target regions of the variants that are unmutated.

CDR1 SGHRS and CDR2 YFSETQ come from the germline V gene. J lost 0 bases, V lost 3 bases, and 2 bases had no gene match. The CDR3 consists of 15 residues. Here immunoSEQ multiplex PCR was the method, and the copy in TCRdb shows in-frame clones only, minus some. The sample holds fewer than 85,000 clones; 88% are singletons and the top ten take approximately 5%. About this clone: Its antigen remains unidentified.

The sequence came from an adult who received the MenACWY meningococcal vaccine as a control. The material was peripheral blood, obtained 28 days after the second dose of the MenACWY control vaccine. The chain links TRBV5-1 to TRBJ1-4, with TRBD1 identical over 7 bases. As DNA, the CDR3 is TGCGCCAGCAGCTATCAGGGGGCAACTAATGAAAAACTGTTTTTT. Translation: CASSYQGATNEKLFF.